The entry below describes one T cell receptor beta chain. CDR3 size: 14 residues. V lost 0 bases and J 5 bases, leaving 11 bases between the germline ends. The germline gives CDR1 SGDLS, CDR2 YYNGEE. These data are taken from a study of blood T cell repertoires in COVID-19. As for the study in general: Some COVID-19 samples were acute and others convalescent; all came from the United States, Italy and Spain. PBMCs, B-cell-depleted T cells, or T cells were the source of the cDNA or gDNA that made up the material.

Per the authors' pipeline: Reference gene primer amplification gave estimated nucleated cell counts. The protocol was immunoSEQ multiplex PCR, while the TCRdb copy is restricted to in-frame clones and leaves out a portion. V and J calls and clone size are those listed in that table; D and trimming were worked out from the DNA. The table lists about 26,000 clones, 90% of them singletons. The chain is built from TRBV9 and TRBJ2-5; possibly TRBD2 for D (6 bases). This sequence originates from a man between 65 and 85 years old with acute or convalescent COVID-19. Sequencing was performed on peripheral blood. The CDR3 loop is CASSVGASVETQYF. The CDR3 DNA reads as TGTGCCAGCAGCGTAGGAGCTAGCGTGGAGACCCAGTACTTC.